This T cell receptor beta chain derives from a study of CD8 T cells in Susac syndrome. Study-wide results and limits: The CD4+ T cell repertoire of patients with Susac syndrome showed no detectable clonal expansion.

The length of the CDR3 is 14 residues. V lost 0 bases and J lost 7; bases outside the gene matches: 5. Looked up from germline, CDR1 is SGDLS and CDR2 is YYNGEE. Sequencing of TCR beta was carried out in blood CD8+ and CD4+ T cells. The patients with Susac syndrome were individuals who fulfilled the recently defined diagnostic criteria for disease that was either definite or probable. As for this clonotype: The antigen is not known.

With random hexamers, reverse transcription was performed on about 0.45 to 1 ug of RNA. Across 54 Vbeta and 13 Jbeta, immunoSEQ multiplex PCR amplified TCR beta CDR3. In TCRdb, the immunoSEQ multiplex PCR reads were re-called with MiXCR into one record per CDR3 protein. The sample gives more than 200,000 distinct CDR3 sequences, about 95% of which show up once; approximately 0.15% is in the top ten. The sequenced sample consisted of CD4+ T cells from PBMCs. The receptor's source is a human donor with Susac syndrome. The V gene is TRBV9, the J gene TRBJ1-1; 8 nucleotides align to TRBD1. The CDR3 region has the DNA TGTGCCAGCAGCGTAGCCCCGGGACAGGATGAAGCTTTCTTT. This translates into CASSVAPGQDEAFF.